This is a list of T cell receptor beta chains from one sample in a study of T cells in Graves' hyperthyroidism and ophthalmopathy. TCRdb re-derived calls from the multiplex PCR reads in MiXCR, one entry per CDR3 protein. This sample has around 450,000 distinct CDR3 sequences; around 16% occur once, and the top ten carry approximately 7.5%. Source material: blood. Receptor source: a woman aged 18-29 years with Graves' hyperthyroidism. Each CDR3 is given with its conserved first and last residue. D genes are given only for firm matches. Rows give clone size only sometimes, using once, few, many, or a class for an expanded clone.

>TRBV29-1|-|TRBJ1-1|TRBD1
CSVTRDRVAFF
TGCAGCGTTACGAGGGACAGGGTTGCTTTCTTT
>TRBV20-1|many|TRBJ2-5|TRBD2
CSARDLGRLAGLYQETQYF
TGCAGTGCTAGAGACCTAGGGAGACTAGCGGGCCTGTACCAAGAGACCCAGTACTTC
>TRBV18|-|TRBJ2-5|-
CASSPRQAQETQYF
TGTGCCAGCTCACCGCGACAGGCCCAAGAGACCCAGTACTTC
>TRBV6-1|few|TRBJ2-3|-
CASSSRGRDGTDTQYF
TGTGCCAGCAGCAGCAGGGGGAGGGACGGCACAGATACGCAGTATTTT
>TRBV3-1|many|TRBJ2-3|-
CASSQALRHTDTQYF
TGTGCCAGCAGCCAAGCTCTACGGCATACGGATACGCAGTATTTT
>TRBV2|many|TRBJ1-5|TRBD1
CASSGGQGVRSNQPQHF
TGTGCCAGCAGTGGGGGACAGGGTGTTAGAAGCAATCAGCCCCAGCATTTT
>TRBV29-1|many|TRBJ2-3|TRBD2
CSVAGTITDTQYF
TGCAGCGTCGCGGGGACTATCACAGATACGCAGTATTTT
>TRBV2|-|TRBJ2-6|TRBD1
CASRQTGPLSGTNVLTF
TGTGCCAGCAGACAGACAGGGCCCCTCTCTGGGACCAACGTCCTGACTTTC
>TRBV5-5|many|TRBJ1-6|TRBD1
CASSGTGDPPAPLHF
TGTGCCAGCAGCGGGACAGGGGACCCCCCTGCTCCCCTCCACTTT
>TRBV29-1|-|TRBJ1-2|TRBD1
CSSRQGGYGYTF
TGCAGCTCCCGACAGGGCGGCTATGGCTACACCTTC
>TRBV28|many|TRBJ2-7|-
CASSSNEQYF
TGTGCCAGCAGTTCAAATGAGCAGTACTTC
>TRBV9|few|TRBJ2-6|TRBD1
CASSPRQGIISGANVLTF
TGTGCCAGCAGCCCTAGACAGGGGATAATCTCTGGGGCCAACGTCCTGACTTTC
>TRBV6-1|many|TRBJ1-6|-
CASRRTKDNSPLHF
TGTGCCAGCAGGCGGACAAAAGATAATTCACCCCTCCACTTT
>TRBV28|many|TRBJ2-7|TRBD1
CASSPGQGAFEQYF
TGTGCCAGCAGCCCCGGACAGGGGGCGTTCGAGCAGTACTTC
>TRBV9|-|TRBJ1-5|TRBD1
CASGPGTGNQPQHF
TGTGCCAGCGGCCCCGGGACAGGGAACCAGCCCCAGCATTTT
>TRBV2|many|TRBJ2-7|TRBD2
CASSVASGGYEQYF
TGTGCCAGCAGTGTGGCTAGCGGGGGATACGAGCAGTACTTC
>TRBV15|many|TRBJ1-3|-
CATSRDQVAGNTIYF
TGTGCCACCAGCAGAGATCAGGTTGCTGGAAACACCATATATTTT
>TRBV12-3/TRBV12-4|-|TRBJ2-5|TRBD2
CASSSQAGGGQETQYF
TGTGCCAGCAGTTCCCAAGCGGGAGGAGGGCAAGAGACCCAGTACTTC
>TRBV20-1|-|TRBJ1-5|-
CSSQQAPNQPQHF
TGCAGTTCCCAACAAGCCCCCAATCAGCCCCAGCATTTT
>TRBV12-3/TRBV12-4|many|TRBJ1-5|-
CASSSNQNQPQHF
TGTGCCAGCAGTTCTAATCAGAATCAGCCCCAGCATTTT
>TRBV5-4|-|TRBJ2-5|TRBD2
CASSLNLLAGEETQYF
TGTGCCAGCAGCTTGAACCTTCTAGCGGGGGAAGAGACCCAGTACTTC
>TRBV2|many|TRBJ1-3|-
CASHRPRILGNTIYF
TGTGCCAGTCATCGCCCTCGGATCTTGGGAAACACCATATATTTT
>TRBV5-6|-|TRBJ1-1|-
CASSAARGDTEAFF
TGTGCCAGCAGCGCAGCAAGGGGGGACACTGAAGCTTTCTTT
>TRBV6-1|many|TRBJ1-5|-
CASSGEGTTGGNQPQHF
TGTGCCAGCAGTGGGGAGGGGACAACGGGAGGCAATCAGCCCCAGCATTTT
>TRBV5-1|many|TRBJ1-5|-
CASSLAGGDQPQHF
TGCGCCAGCAGCTTAGCTGGGGGAGATCAGCCCCAGCATTTT
>TRBV28|-|TRBJ2-1|-
CASSFRTLGQFF
TGTGCCAGCAGTTTTAGGACTTTGGGGCAGTTCTTC
>TRBV11-2|-|TRBJ2-3|TRBD2
CASSRTGLAGEGTDTQYF
TGTGCCAGCAGCCGCACGGGACTAGCGGGGGAGGGCACAGATACGCAGTATTTT
>TRBV28|many|TRBJ2-7|TRBD1
CASSWTGVGYEQYF
TGTGCCAGCAGTTGGACAGGGGTGGGGTACGAGCAGTACTTC
>TRBV11-3|many|TRBJ1-1|-
CASSPHVNTEAFF
TGTGCCAGCAGCCCCCACGTGAACACTGAAGCTTTCTTT
>TRBV5-1|-|TRBJ1-4|-
CASSFGRGTSTNKKLFF
TGCGCCAGCAGCTTCGGCAGGGGCACTTCAACTAATAAAAAACTGTTTTTT
>TRBV10-3|many|TRBJ2-7|-
CAISERGTAYYEQYF
TGTGCCATCAGTGAAAGGGGGACGGCTTACTACGAGCAGTACTTC
>TRBV12-3/TRBV12-4|many|TRBJ1-1|TRBD1
CASTVGRGRLNTEAFF
TGTGCCAGCACCGTAGGGAGGGGGCGGCTAAACACTGAAGCTTTCTTT
>TRBV5-1|many|TRBJ2-5|-
CASSSTWGETQYF
TGCGCCAGCAGCTCGACTTGGGGAGAGACCCAGTACTTC
>TRBV10-2|many|TRBJ2-3|TRBD1
CASAGTVSTDTQYF
TGCGCCAGTGCCGGGACAGTCAGCACAGATACGCAGTATTTT
>TRBV19|few|TRBJ1-5|-
CASSIGNPGSNQPQHF
TGTGCCAGTAGTATAGGCAACCCCGGGAGCAATCAGCCCCAGCATTTT
>TRBV5-1|many|TRBJ2-3|-
CASSPWAGAITDTQYF
TGCGCCAGCAGCCCCTGGGCAGGGGCTATCACAGATACGCAGTATTTT
>TRBV28|many|TRBJ1-5|TRBD1
CASNLDRAMNQPQHF
TGTGCCAGCAATTTGGACAGGGCCATGAATCAGCCCCAGCATTTT
>TRBV5-1|many|TRBJ2-7|-
CASSLVGGYEQYF
TGTGCCAGCAGCTTAGTGGGGGGCTACGAGCAGTACTTC
>TRBV9|few|TRBJ2-7|TRBD2
CASSESSGTLYEQYF
TGTGCCAGCAGCGAGTCTAGCGGGACCCTTTACGAGCAGTACTTC
>TRBV6-1|many|TRBJ1-4|TRBD1
CASSDPGQGLEKLFF
TGTGCCAGCAGTGATCCGGGACAGGGACTAGAAAAACTGTTTTTT
>TRBV6-1|few|TRBJ2-5|TRBD2
CASSEGPAGEGETQYF
TGTGCCAGCAGTGAGGGCCCAGCGGGAGAGGGAGAGACCCAGTACTTC
>TRBV5-1|few|TRBJ2-3|TRBD2
CASSLRAGDDTQYF
TGCGCCAGCAGCTTAAGAGCGGGAGACGATACGCAGTATTTT
>TRBV18|-|TRBJ2-5|-
CASSTMPGDQETQYF
TGTGCCAGCTCAACCATGCCCGGGGACCAAGAGACCCAGTACTTC
>TRBV12-3/TRBV12-4|-|TRBJ1-1|-
CASSFGGRSEAFF
TGTGCCAGCAGTTTCGGCGGACGGTCAGAAGCTTTCTTT
>TRBV5-1|-|TRBJ2-1|TRBD1
CASSLADRGRLRRNEQSF
TGCGCCAGCAGCTTGGCCGACAGGGGGCGATTAAGAAGAAATGAGCAGTCCTTC
>TRBV6-1|many|TRBJ2-5|-
CASRGETQYF
TGTGCCAGCAGAGGAGAGACCCAGTACTTC
>TRBV2|many|TRBJ2-7|TRBD2
CASSGLAGYYEQYF
TGTGCCAGCAGTGGCCTAGCGGGGTACTACGAGCAGTACTTC
>TRBV11-2|many|TRBJ2-7|TRBD1
CASSLDRGQGGEQYF
TGTGCCAGCAGCTTAGATAGGGGACAGGGAGGCGAGCAGTACTTC